This T cell receptor (beta chain) comes out of a study of shared clonotypes between healthy human individuals (dated by TCRdb to 2019 to 2021). With regard to the full study: Two women and three men aged 18 to 49 years were included in the cohort. For each donor, CD4 naive and CD4 memory were each run on three plates, CD8 naive on two plates, and CD8 memory on one plate. Blood TCR repertoires of roughly five healthy adults were deeply sequenced to estimate repertoire size and the extent of clonotype sharing between individuals. To increase sequencing depth and limit assay-specific biases, TCR repertoire library preparation and sequencing were carried out by different laboratories using diverse techniques. Each donor's leukapheresis produced roughly between roughly 0.85 and 9 billion PBMCs.

Turning to this clone: It lacks a known antigen. The record has no base qualities; no much larger clone is one base away.

Using the deep immunoSEQ assay, multiplex PCR amplified TCR CDR3 regions from genomic DNA. Extracted genomic DNA from each cell subset was spread evenly across all wells of several immunoSEQ 96-well plates, with each plate serving as a replicate. Each replicate PCR for sorted subsets received about 220 ng genomic DNA, equal to tens of thousands of T cell genomes. Purified libraries were quantified with a Qubit 3.0 fluorometer, sized on a Bioanalyzer 2100, and re-quantified with the KAPA Library Quantification kit. A separate single-read 150-cycle Illumina NextSeq 550 flow cell was used to sequence each immunoSEQ 96-well plate. As for how the authors treated the data: Because the immunoSEQ output included only junctional sequences and no quality scores, the filtering could not be the same as the filtering used for full-length reads. To assign V/J genes and CDR3, sequences were annotated using PyIR, a Python wrapper for IgBLAST v1.9, with IMGT germline references. Reads with weak V/J assignments (E-value above 1e-6), missing CDR3, stop codons, out-of-frame junctions, or ambiguous translated residues were removed. A V3J clonotype was defined by an identical inferred V gene, J gene, and CDR3 amino acid sequence. Percentage overlap between repertoires was computed as shared unique clonotypes divided by the size of the smaller repertoire. Richness of each repertoire was evaluated using RTK rarefaction, the Chao1 estimator, and Recon v2.1 estimates of unobserved clonotypes. Generation probabilities for all TCRbeta clonotypes obtained by the gDNA method from four donors were computed using OLGA. TCRdb re-hosts the immuneACCESS table, in-frame sequences only. Its copies lack some clones; in the studies checked, an unresolved V gene accounts for under half of them, and the cause for the rest is not known. V and J calls plus clone size are reproduced from that table; the DNA served to infer D and trimming. The sample includes some 2.4 million clones, with roughly 93% observed a single time. The biggest ten clones account for approximately 0.35% of the sample.

Measured from the cysteine to the phenylalanine, the CDR3 is 17 residues long. Only the CDR3 part of the read is kept: 51 bases, read in frame from the first base. V sheds 0 bases and J sheds 3 bases, leaving 18 bases between their ends. CDR1 SGDLS and CDR2 YYNGEE are derived from the germline V gene. Here is what the overall study found, with its caveats: Pairwise subsampling led to the expectation that sequencing depth would affect the degree of clonotype sharing among donors. Sampling was limited to blood, and TCR repertoires in tissue likely differ from TCR repertoires in blood. When several donors were compared, the shared fraction of clonotypes was about 5% for naive CD4, 3.5% for naive CD8, about 2.5% for memory CD4, and less than 0.45% for memory CD8. Naive subsets generally had larger estimated clonotype richness than memory subsets did. Even with the large sequencing depth, rarefaction of the sorted-subset datasets indicated that sequencing was incomplete. Compared with non-shared clonotypes, the clonotypes found in all four sorted-subset donors had higher generation probabilities. Because the study included only a small number of donors, the genetic and exposure-history diversity represented was limited.

The donors were healthy, HIV-negative adults with no recently reported acute infections or vaccinations. All donors were Caucasian adults living in Nashville, Tennessee, USA. Magnetic negative selection was used to enrich CD4+ T cells, after which naive cells were positively selected on CD45RA and the negative fraction became the memory subset. Blood was obtained by leukapheresis, after which PBMCs were separated by Ficoll-Histopaque density gradient centrifugation and cryopreserved in liquid nitrogen vapor phase. Analytical flow cytometry was used to check the purity and quantity of each magnetically sorted T cell population. From each sorted fraction, genomic DNA was isolated and quantified by UV absorbance on a Nanodrop 2000c.

Source material: naive CD4+ T cells from PBMCs. The sample's cell subset or site label, decoded: CD45RA+ positively selected. This TCR came from a man younger than 30 in good health. Some clones in this sample may be carry-over from other donors' samples. The rearrangement combines TRBV9 with TRBJ2-5; the D gene lacks a confident call. Here is the DNA: TGTGCCAGCAGCGTAGGAGTTAGGGTGGCGGAAGAAGAGACCCAGTACTTC. This translates into CASSVGVRVAEEETQYF.